These T cell receptor beta chains were read from a single sample in a study of graft-versus-host responses after intestinal transplantation. Their antigens are not known. The table came from immunoSEQ multiplex PCR; TCRdb's copy has only in-frame clones and leaves some out. This table holds tens of thousands of clones, 85% to 95% found once. The sequencing here drew on unstimulated CD8+ T cells sorted from spleen or lymph node cells, taken before intestinal transplant. These receptors originate from a human donor who received an intestinal transplant. The CDR3 runs from the conserved cysteine through the conserved F or W.

CDR3 protein,V gene,J gene
CASSWDIPQNTEAFF,TRBV6-5,TRBJ1-1
CASSSPEGQFDEQYF,TRBV5-1,TRBJ2-7
CASSAPRGETQYF,TRBV9,TRBJ2-5
CASSLMETSGPSTDTQYF,TRBV7-9,TRBJ2-3
CASSAGWSQPQHF,TRBV6-1,TRBJ1-5
CSVGQGTVYEQYF,TRBV29-1,TRBJ2-7
CASSDRGLDGETQYF,TRBV11-2,TRBJ2-5
CASSRDSTDNEQFF,TRBV13,TRBJ2-1
CASSLSTGQYTGELFF,TRBV27,TRBJ2-2
CASSLLGELFF,TRBV11-2,TRBJ2-2
CASSLSGRGLPYNEQFF,TRBV28,TRBJ2-1
CASRGSGRDNEQFF,TRBV2,TRBJ2-1
CASSLNGQWASGGSSYNEQFF,TRBV7-3,TRBJ2-1
CASSLPQGAGGTEAFF,TRBV4-1,TRBJ1-1
CASSEPGLALLYEQYF,TRBV2,TRBJ2-7
CSALNAEQFF,TRBV20-1,TRBJ2-1
CASSLARSGGKPDTQYF,TRBV11-3,TRBJ2-3
CASHGQGPDGYTF,TRBV19,TRBJ1-2
CASSVPGTGGGGYTF,TRBV9,TRBJ1-2
CASSTYPIFWDYQETQYF,TRBV19,TRBJ2-5
CARTAGGVAGLRNEQFF,TRBV2,TRBJ2-1
CASSQSYEQYF,TRBV16,TRBJ2-7
CASSLGFLAVGTLSSYNEQFF,TRBV7-6,TRBJ2-1
CASSLQGDTQYF,TRBV5-1,TRBJ2-3
CASSSQGIYQPQHF,TRBV27,TRBJ1-5
CASSIDPGANGYTF,TRBV19,TRBJ1-2
CASSISGYLTDTQYF,TRBV19,TRBJ2-3
CASSLDTEAFF,TRBV11-3,TRBJ1-1